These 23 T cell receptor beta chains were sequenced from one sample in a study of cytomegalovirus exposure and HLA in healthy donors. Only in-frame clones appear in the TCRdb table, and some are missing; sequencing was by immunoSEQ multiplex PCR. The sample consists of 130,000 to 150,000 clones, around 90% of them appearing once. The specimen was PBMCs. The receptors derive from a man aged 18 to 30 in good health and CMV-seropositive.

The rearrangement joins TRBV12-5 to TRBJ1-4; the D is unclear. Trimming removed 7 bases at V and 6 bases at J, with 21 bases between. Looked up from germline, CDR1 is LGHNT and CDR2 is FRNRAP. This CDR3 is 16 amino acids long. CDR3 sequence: CASVFSPRGRDEKLFF. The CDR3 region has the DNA TGTGCTAGTGTCTTTTCCCCCCGGGGAAGAGATGAAAAACTGTTTTTT.

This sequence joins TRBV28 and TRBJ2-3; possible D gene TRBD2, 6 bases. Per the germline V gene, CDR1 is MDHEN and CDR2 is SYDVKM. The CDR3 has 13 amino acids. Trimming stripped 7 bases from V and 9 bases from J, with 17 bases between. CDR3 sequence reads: CASTGTQPVTQYF. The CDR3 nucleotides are TGTGCCAGCACCGGGACTCAGCCAGTCACGCAGTATTTT.

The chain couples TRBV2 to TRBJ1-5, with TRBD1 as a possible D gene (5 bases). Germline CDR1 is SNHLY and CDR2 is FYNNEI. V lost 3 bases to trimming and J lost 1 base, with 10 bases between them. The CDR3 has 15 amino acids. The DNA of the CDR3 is TGTGCCAGCAGTGAGCACGGGGGGAGCAATCAGCCCCAGCATTTT. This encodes CASSEHGGSNQPQHF. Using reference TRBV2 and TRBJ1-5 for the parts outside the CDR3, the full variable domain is EPEVTQTPSHQVTQMGQEVILRCVPISNHLYFYWYRQILGQKVEFLVSFYNNEISEKSEIFDDQFSVERPDGSNFTLKIRSTKLEDSAMYFCASSEHGGSNQPQHFGDGTRLSIL.

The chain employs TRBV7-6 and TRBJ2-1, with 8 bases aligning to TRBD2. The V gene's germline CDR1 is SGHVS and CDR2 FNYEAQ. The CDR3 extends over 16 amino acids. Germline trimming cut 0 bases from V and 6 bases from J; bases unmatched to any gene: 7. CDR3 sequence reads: CASSLALVAGSNEQFF. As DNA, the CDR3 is TGTGCCAGCAGCTTAGCGTTGGTAGCGGGAAGCAATGAGCAGTTCTTC.

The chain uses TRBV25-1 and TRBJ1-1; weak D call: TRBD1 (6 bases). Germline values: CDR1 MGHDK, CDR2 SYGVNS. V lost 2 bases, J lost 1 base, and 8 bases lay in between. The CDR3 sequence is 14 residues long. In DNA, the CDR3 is TGTGCCAGCAGTGAACCGGACAGGAACACTGAAGCTTTCTTT. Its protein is CASSEPDRNTEAFF.

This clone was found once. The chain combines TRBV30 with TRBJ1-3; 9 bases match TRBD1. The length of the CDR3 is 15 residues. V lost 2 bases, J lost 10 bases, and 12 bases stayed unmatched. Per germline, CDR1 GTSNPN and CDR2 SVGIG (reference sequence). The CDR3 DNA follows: TGTGCCTGGAGTCCGACCCGGACAGGGGTGAAAACCATATATTTT. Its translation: CAWSPTRTGVKTIYF.

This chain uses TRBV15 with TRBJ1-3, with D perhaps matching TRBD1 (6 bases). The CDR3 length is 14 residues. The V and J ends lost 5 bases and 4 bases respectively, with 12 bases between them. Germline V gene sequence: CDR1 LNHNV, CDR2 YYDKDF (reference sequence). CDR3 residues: CATSPRTEGNTIYF. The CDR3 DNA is TGTGCCACCAGCCCCAGGACAGAAGGAAACACCATATATTTT.

The CDR3, as DNA: TGTGCCAGTAGCGCTAGCGGGGGCCTCTACGAGCAGTACTTC. It is translated as CASSASGGLYEQYF. V is TRBV19 and J is TRBJ2-7, with 10 nucleotides matching TRBD2. J lost 3 bases, V lost 6 bases, and 5 bases had no gene match. The CDR3 is 14 amino acids. The germline CDR1 and CDR2 sequences are LNHDA and SQIVND (reference sequence). The full variable domain, rest sourced from reference TRBV19 and TRBJ2-7, is DGGITQSPKYLFRKEGQNVTLSCEQNLNHDAMYWYRQDPGQGLRLIYYSQIVNDFQKGDIAEGYSVSREKKESFPLTVTSAQKNPTAFYLCASSASGGLYEQYFGPGTRLTVT.

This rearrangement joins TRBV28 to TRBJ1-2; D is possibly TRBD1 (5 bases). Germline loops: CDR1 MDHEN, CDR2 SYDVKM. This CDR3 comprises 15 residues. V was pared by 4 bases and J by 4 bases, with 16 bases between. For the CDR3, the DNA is TGTGCCAGCAGTTCCCCCAGGGATTTTGCCTATGGCTACACCTTC. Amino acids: CASSSPRDFAYGYTF.

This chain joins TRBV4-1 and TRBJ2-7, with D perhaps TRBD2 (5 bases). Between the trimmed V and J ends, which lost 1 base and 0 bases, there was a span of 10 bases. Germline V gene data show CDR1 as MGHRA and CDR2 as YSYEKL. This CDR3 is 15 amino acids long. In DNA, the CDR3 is TGCGCCAGCAGCCAAGGTCTAGCTTACTCCTACGAGCAGTACTTC. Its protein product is CASSQGLAYSYEQYF.

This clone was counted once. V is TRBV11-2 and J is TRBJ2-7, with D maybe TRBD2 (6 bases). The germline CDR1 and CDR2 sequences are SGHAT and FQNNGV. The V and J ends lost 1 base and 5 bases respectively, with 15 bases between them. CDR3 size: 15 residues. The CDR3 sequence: CASSLGAGSMNEQYF. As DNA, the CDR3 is TGTGCCAGCAGCTTAGGGGCGGGGAGCATGAACGAGCAGTACTTC.

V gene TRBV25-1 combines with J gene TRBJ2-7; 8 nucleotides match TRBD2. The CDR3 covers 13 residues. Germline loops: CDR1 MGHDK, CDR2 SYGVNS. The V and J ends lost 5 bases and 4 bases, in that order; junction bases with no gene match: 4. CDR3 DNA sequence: TGTGCCAGCAGTAAGAGCGGGAGTTACGAGCAGTACTTC. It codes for CASSKSGSYEQYF.

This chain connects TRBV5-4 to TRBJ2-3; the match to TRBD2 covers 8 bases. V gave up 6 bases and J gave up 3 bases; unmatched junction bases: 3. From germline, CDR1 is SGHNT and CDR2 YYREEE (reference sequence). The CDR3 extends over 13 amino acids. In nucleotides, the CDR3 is TGTGCCAGCACCCTAGCGGGTACAGATACGCAGTATTTT. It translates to CASTLAGTDTQYF.

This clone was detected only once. In nucleotides, the CDR3 is TGTGCCTGGAGCGGACTAGCGGTTTCCTACAATGAGCAGTTCTTC. Protein product: CAWSGLAVSYNEQFF. The chain uses TRBV30 and TRBJ2-1; 10 bases map to TRBD2. With 3 bases clipped from V and 1 base from J, the junction kept 3 bases outside the gene matches. Germline CDR1 reads GTSNPN; CDR2 reads SVGIG (reference sequence). This CDR3 spans 15 amino acids.

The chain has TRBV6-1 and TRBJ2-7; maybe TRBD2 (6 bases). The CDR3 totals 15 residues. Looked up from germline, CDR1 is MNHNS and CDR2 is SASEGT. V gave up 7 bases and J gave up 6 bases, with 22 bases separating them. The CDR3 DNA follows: TGTGCCAGCAAGGAGGGGAGAGGAACTGGGGGCGAGCAGTACTTC. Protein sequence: CASKEGRGTGGEQYF.

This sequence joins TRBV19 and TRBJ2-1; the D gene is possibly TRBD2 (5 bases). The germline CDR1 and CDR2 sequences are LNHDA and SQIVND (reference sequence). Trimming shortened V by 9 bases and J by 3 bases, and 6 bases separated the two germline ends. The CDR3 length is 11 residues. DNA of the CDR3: TGTGCCAGCGGGGTCTACAATGAGCAGTTCTTC. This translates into CASGVYNEQFF.

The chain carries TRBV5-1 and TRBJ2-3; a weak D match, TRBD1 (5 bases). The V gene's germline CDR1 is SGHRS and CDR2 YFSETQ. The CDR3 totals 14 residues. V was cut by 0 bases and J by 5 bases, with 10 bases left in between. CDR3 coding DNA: TGCGCCAGCAGCTTGGCGCAAGGGGAAGATACGCAGTATTTT. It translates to CASSLAQGEDTQYF.

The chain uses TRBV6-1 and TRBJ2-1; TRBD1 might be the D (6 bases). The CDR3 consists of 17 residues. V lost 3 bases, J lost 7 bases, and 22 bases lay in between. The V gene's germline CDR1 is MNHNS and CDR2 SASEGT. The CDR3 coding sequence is TGTGCCAGCAGTGATTGGATAGGGGGTAGTAATAGTAATGAGCAGTTCTTC. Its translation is CASSDWIGGSNSNEQFF.

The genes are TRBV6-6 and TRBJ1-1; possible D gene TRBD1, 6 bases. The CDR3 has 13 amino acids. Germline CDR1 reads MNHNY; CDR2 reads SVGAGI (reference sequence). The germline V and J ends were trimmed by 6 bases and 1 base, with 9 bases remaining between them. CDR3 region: CASSRGPNTEAFF. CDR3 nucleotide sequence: TGTGCCAGCAGCAGGGGCCCGAACACTGAAGCTTTCTTT.

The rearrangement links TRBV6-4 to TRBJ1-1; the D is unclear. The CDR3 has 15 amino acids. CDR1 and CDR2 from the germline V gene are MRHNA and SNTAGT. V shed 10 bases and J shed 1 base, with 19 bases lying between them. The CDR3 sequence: CAIREGTPENTEAFF. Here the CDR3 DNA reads TGTGCCATCCGGGAGGGTACCCCTGAGAACACTGAAGCTTTCTTT.

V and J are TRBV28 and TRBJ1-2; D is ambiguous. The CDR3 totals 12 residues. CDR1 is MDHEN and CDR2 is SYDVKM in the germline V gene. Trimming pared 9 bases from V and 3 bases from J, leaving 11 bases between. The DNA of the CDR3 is TGTGCCAGTAGAGAGGGTGACTATGGCTACACCTTC. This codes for CASREGDYGYTF.

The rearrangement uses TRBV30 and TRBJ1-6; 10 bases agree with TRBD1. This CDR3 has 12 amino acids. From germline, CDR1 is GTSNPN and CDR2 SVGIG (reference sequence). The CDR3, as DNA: TGTGCGGCGACAGGGGGCACTTCACCCCTCCACTTT. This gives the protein CAATGGTSPLHF.

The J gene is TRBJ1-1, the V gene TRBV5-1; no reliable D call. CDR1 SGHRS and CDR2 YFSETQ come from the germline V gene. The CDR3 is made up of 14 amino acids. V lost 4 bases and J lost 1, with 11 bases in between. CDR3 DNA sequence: TGCGCCAGCAGCGATAGGAGGGAGAACACTGAAGCTTTCTTT. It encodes CASSDRRENTEAFF.